The 19 T cell receptor beta chains below all came from one sample that was sequenced in a study of cytomegalovirus exposure and HLA in healthy donors. PCR primers comprised 60 Vbeta and 13 Jbeta primers. Sequenced by immunoSEQ multiplex PCR; TCRdb stores in-frame clones only, minus some. The data show some 89,000 clones, and the top ten clones hold around 3.4%. The sequenced sample was PBMCs. These receptors all come from a woman in her twenties or thirties in good health and CMV-seronegative.

The genes are TRBV7-6 and TRBJ2-1; D may be TRBD1 (6 bases). This CDR3 is built from 14 residues. Germline CDR1 is SGHVS and CDR2 is FNYEAQ. Between the trimmed V and J ends, which lost 5 bases and 5 bases, there was a span of 13 bases. Written as DNA, the CDR3 is TGTGCCAGCAGCCCGCGGACAGACAACAATGAGCAGTTCTTC. Its protein product is CASSPRTDNNEQFF.

The chain employs TRBV27 and TRBJ2-1; 13 bases match TRBD2. V shed 3 bases and J 4 bases; nucleotides not matched to a gene: 0. Germline CDR1 reads MNHEY; CDR2 reads SMNVEV (reference sequence). There are 15 residues in the CDR3. The CDR3 DNA follows: TGTGCCAGCAGTTTGGGACTAGCGGGGTACAATGAGCAGTTCTTC. This translates into CASSLGLAGYNEQFF.

The chain has TRBV5-1 and TRBJ1-1; TRBD1 matches at 7 bases. The germline V gene has CDR1 SGHRS and CDR2 YFSETQ. The CDR3 runs to 16 residues. J gave up 1 base and V 0 bases, and 6 bases lay outside the gene matches. The CDR3 region has the DNA TGCGCCAGCAGCTTGGTGCAGGGGGGCCAGAACACTGAAGCTTTCTTT. Translated, it gives CASSLVQGGQNTEAFF.

This rearrangement joins TRBV6-6 to TRBJ2-5, with 9 bases identical to TRBD2. The CDR3 covers 15 residues. Trimming cost V 6 bases and J 2 bases; bases outside gene matches: 7. Germline V gene sequence: CDR1 MNHNY, CDR2 SVGAGI (reference sequence). Written as DNA, the CDR3 is TGTGCCAGCAGATACGGGACTAGCTTTCAAGAGACCCAGTACTTC. Encoded protein: CASRYGTSFQETQYF.

The chain uses TRBV5-1 and TRBJ2-1; D might be TRBD1 (7 bases). Germline V gene data show CDR1 as SGHRS and CDR2 as YFSETQ. CDR3 length equals 18 residues. V was shortened by 0 bases and J by 1 base, with 17 bases between the two germline ends. CDR3 bases: TGCGCCAGCAGCTTGGGTACAGGGGCGGGACGGTCCTACAATGAGCAGTTCTTC. This gives the protein CASSLGTGAGRSYNEQFF.

V is TRBV30 and J is TRBJ2-1; a possible D gene is TRBD1 (6 bases). Germline CDR1 GTSNPN, CDR2 SVGIG (reference sequence). The CDR3 runs to 13 residues. V shed 5 bases and J shed 9 bases, with 17 bases lying between them. The DNA of the CDR3 is TGTGCCTGGCAGGGGAAGGGGCCGGGTGAGCAGTTCTTC. The encoded protein is CAWQGKGPGEQFF.

The rearrangement joins TRBV7-9 to TRBJ2-5; 9 nucleotides match TRBD1. V shed 2 bases and J 1 base; nucleotides not matched to a gene: 2. CDR3 length: 15 residues. Germline loops: CDR1 SEHNR, CDR2 FQNEAQ (reference sequence). The CDR3 region has the DNA TGTGCCAGCAGCTTAAACAGGGGGCCCCAAGAGACCCAGTACTTC. Amino acids: CASSLNRGPQETQYF.

V and J are TRBV7-3 and TRBJ2-5, with no clear D. CDR1 is SGHTA, CDR2 FQGTGA, per germline. CDR3 length: 16 residues. V was shortened by 0 bases and J by 3 bases, with 14 bases between the two germline ends. CDR3 in DNA: TGTGCCAGCAGCTTAACAGGTCGGAGATCGGAAGAGACCCAGTACTTC. Protein: CASSLTGRRSEETQYF.

The chain couples TRBV19 to TRBJ2-6; D possibly corresponds to TRBD1 (5 bases). In germline, CDR1 is LNHDA, CDR2 SQIVND (reference sequence). CDR3 length: 16 amino acids. The V end was cut by 7 bases, the J end by 0 bases, with 13 bases between. The DNA for the CDR3 is TGTGCCAGTACCTCCGACAGACGCTCTGGGGCCAACGTCCTGACTTTC. It encodes CASTSDRRSGANVLTF.

The chain couples TRBV5-1 to TRBJ2-3; maybe TRBD2 (7 bases). This CDR3 has 16 residues. V lost 0 bases and J 3 bases, leaving 14 bases between the germline ends. Germline V CDR1 and CDR2: SGHRS, YFSETQ. The CDR3 here is CASSLVGGAATDTQYF. In DNA form, the CDR3 reads TGCGCCAGCAGCTTGGTGGGGGGGGCGGCTACAGATACGCAGTATTTT.

This rearrangement joins TRBV6-4 to TRBJ1-5; no clear D gene. This CDR3 has 14 amino acids. V lost 4 bases, J lost 2 bases, and 9 bases lay in between. Germline lookup yields CDR1 MRHNA and CDR2 SNTAGT. The CDR3 nucleotides are TGTGCCAGCAGTGGCCAATCAGGCAATCAGCCCCAGCATTTT. Translation: CASSGQSGNQPQHF.

The rearrangement joins TRBV28 to TRBJ2-6; maybe TRBD1 (6 bases). CDR3 length: 21 amino acids. CDR1 and CDR2 (germline): MDHEN, SYDVKM. The ends were cut back, 4 bases at V and 2 bases at J, with 27 bases in the middle. CDR3 sequence reads: CASSYPPDRTYEGTGANVLTF. The DNA of the CDR3 is TGTGCCAGCAGTTACCCGCCGGACAGAACATATGAAGGGACTGGGGCCAACGTCCTGACTTTC. Drawing the rest from reference TRBV28 and TRBJ2-6, the complete variable domain is DVKVTQSSRYLVKRTGEKVFLECVQDMDHENMFWYRQDPGLGLRLIYFSYDVKMKEKGDIPEGYSVSREKKERFSLILESASTNQTSMYLCASSYPPDRTYEGTGANVLTFGAGSRLTVL.

The CDR3 bases are TGTGCCAGCATCCACCCAAACCGGGCGGGATTGAAAGATACGCAGTATTTT. Residues: CASIHPNRAGLKDTQYF. This chain uses TRBV7-9 with TRBJ2-3, with D perhaps TRBD2 (6 bases). CDR1 and CDR2 (germline): SEHNR, FQNEAQ (reference sequence). V lost 7 bases, J lost 5 bases, and 25 bases lay in between. This CDR3 region has 17 residues. Based on the CDR3 plus reference TRBV7-9 and TRBJ2-3, the full variable domain is DTGVSQNPRHKITKRGQNVTFRCDPISEHNRLYWYRQTLGQGPEFLTYFQNEAQLEKSRLLSDRFSAERPKGSFSTLEIQRTEQGDSAMYLCASIHPNRAGLKDTQYFGPGTRLTVL.

The chain employs TRBV6-5 and TRBJ2-1; 8 bases fit TRBD1. Germline CDR1 and CDR2: MNHEY and SVGAGI. Trimming took 6 bases from V and 14 from J; bases not matched to a gene: 9. The CDR3 runs to 12 residues. The CDR3: CASSRSGGLKFF. CDR3 DNA sequence: TGTGCCAGCAGCCGGTCAGGGGGCTTAAAGTTCTTC.

On this clone itself: Other DNA sequences from this sample encode an identical CDR3 as well. The rearrangement uses TRBV30 and TRBJ1-5, with TRBD1 matching 7 bases. The CDR3 runs 13 residues. The junction had 1 base not matched to a gene; V was cut back by 0 bases and J by 5 bases. Per the germline V gene, CDR1 is GTSNPN and CDR2 is SVGIG (reference sequence). CDR3 in DNA: TGTGCCTGGAGTGTCCAGGGGGATCAGCCCCAGCATTTT. Encoded protein: CAWSVQGDQPQHF.

CDR3 sequence reads: CASSSRDGTGNQPQHF. In nucleotides, the CDR3 is TGTGCCAGCAGCTCGAGAGATGGGACAGGAAATCAGCCCCAGCATTTT. V is TRBV9 and J is TRBJ1-5; 8 bases map to TRBD1. Unmatched junction bases numbered 10, after V lost 4 bases and J lost 4 bases. Germline values: CDR1 SGDLS, CDR2 YYNGEE. CDR3 length: 16 amino acids.

The V and J genes are TRBV19 and TRBJ2-7, with 8 bases lining up with TRBD2. Germline values: CDR1 LNHDA, CDR2 SQIVND (reference sequence). The trim removed 6 bases at V and 1 base at J, leaving 11 bases unmatched. This CDR3 is 16 amino acids long. The CDR3 is CASSPMGLEASYEQYF. Written as DNA, the CDR3 is TGTGCCAGTAGCCCAATGGGACTAGAGGCTTCCTACGAGCAGTACTTC.

The chain joins TRBV9 to TRBJ2-1; 11 bases are a match to TRBD2. The germline V gene encodes CDR1 SGDLS and CDR2 YYNGEE. This CDR3 comprises 15 residues. V shed 5 bases and J 3 bases; nucleotides not matched to a gene: 4. Here the CDR3 reads CASSLGTSGYNEQFF. The DNA of the CDR3 is TGTGCCAGCAGTTTAGGGACTAGCGGCTACAATGAGCAGTTCTTC.

The rearrangement uses TRBV15 and TRBJ1-1; 8 bases align to TRBD1. The germline V gene encodes CDR1 LNHNV and CDR2 YYDKDF (reference sequence). The CDR3 is 15 residues long. With 0 bases clipped from V and 10 bases from J, the junction kept 10 bases outside the gene matches. The CDR3 DNA reads TGTGCCACCAGCAGAGACAGGGGGCGACAATTAGGAGCTTTCTTT. Translating gives CATSRDRGRQLGAFF.